These 16 T cell receptor beta chains were all obtained from the same sample, sequenced in a study of neurological immune-mediated disorders (dated by TCRdb to 2018 to 2020). This sample's time point label indicates: longitudinal time-point 3. Libraries were constructed by 5' RACE. Instrument on record: Illumina HiSeq 2500. TCRdb handled the public reads itself, with Q25 trimming in fastp and clone calling in MiXCR, and kept productive beta chains. Identical CDR3 protein sequences are pooled into one entry, listed with their most common genes and DNA. This sample gives around 100,000 distinct CDR3 sequences in total; roughly 10% of them show up just once. The ten largest account for under 4% of the sample. The material sequenced was PBMCs. Source of these receptors: a female donor with HTLV-1-associated myelopathy (HAM/TSP).

The sample holds many counts of this clonotype. The genes are TRBV5-5 and TRBJ2-2, with D tentatively TRBD1 or TRBD2 (6 bases each). Germline CDR1 and CDR2: SGHKS and YYEKEE (reference sequence). This CDR3 region has 14 residues. Trimming took off 1 base at V and 8 bases at J, with 12 bases between the two ends. CDR3 region: CASSLWGAQGELFF. CDR3 DNA sequence: TGTGCCAGCAGCTTGTGGGGGGCGCAGGGGGAGCTGTTTTTT.

This clonotype has a single count. The chain joins TRBV28 to TRBJ2-7; no clear D. Germline CDR1 reads MDHEN; CDR2 reads SYDVKM. The CDR3 is 14 amino acids. Trimming took 3 bases from V and 4 from J, leaving 13 bases between them. The CDR3 nucleotides read TGTGCCAGCAGTTTGATGGGAAAAAGATACGAGCAGTACTTC. As protein: CASSLMGKRYEQYF.

This clonotype appeared a single time. The rearrangement uses TRBV2 and TRBJ2-7, with 10 bases fitting TRBD1. Trimming at V came to 5 bases and at J to 5 bases, leaving 6 bases not matched to a gene. This CDR3 is 14 amino acids long. CDR1 is SNHLY and CDR2 is FYNNEI in the germline V gene. CDR3 region: CASSPGTGVHEQYF. In DNA form, the CDR3 reads TGTGCCAGCAGTCCCGGGACAGGGGTTCACGAGCAGTACTTC.

Ten or more counts support this clonotype. The chain combines TRBV20-1 with TRBJ2-3, with a possible D match to TRBD2 (5 bases). Germline lookup yields CDR1 DFQATT and CDR2 SNEGSKA (reference sequence). The CDR3 has 16 amino acids. The germline V and J ends were trimmed by 0 bases and 1 base, with 14 bases remaining between them. CDR3 sequence: CSARDDERYRTDTQYF. The CDR3 region has the DNA TGCAGTGCTAGAGATGACGAGCGGTACCGCACAGATACGCAGTATTTT.

In its sample, this clonotype was seen many times. The chain combines TRBV5-1 with TRBJ2-7; D is perhaps TRBD1 (6 bases). The CDR3 spans 16 residues. Looked up from germline, CDR1 is SGHRS and CDR2 is YFSETQ. The germline V and J ends were trimmed by 0 bases and 3 bases, with 16 bases remaining between them. CDR3 DNA: TGCGCCAGCAGCTTGGGGGCATCGGGACAAGTCTACGAGCAGTACTTC. Translation gives CASSLGASGQVYEQYF.

This clonotype was observed at least ten times. The genes are TRBV5-1 and TRBJ2-7; 9 bases fit TRBD1. Germline V lookup: CDR1 SGHRS, CDR2 YFSETQ. The CDR3 totals 15 residues. V trimming: 1 base; J trimming: 7 bases; junction bases outside the gene matches: 9. The CDR3 DNA reads TGCGCCAGCAGCTTGTCTCCACAGGGGGCGGGAGAGCAGTACTTC. It translates to CASSLSPQGAGEQYF.

This clonotype was recorded at least ten times. J is TRBJ2-4 and V is TRBV2; no definite D call. This CDR3 region has 16 residues. With 3 bases removed from V and 0 bases from J, the gap between germline ends came to 12 bases. Per germline, CDR1 SNHLY and CDR2 FYNNEI. CDR3 sequence (DNA): TGTGCCAGCAGTGAGGGTCTTCTCCTAGCCAAAAACATTCAGTACTTC. Translated: CASSEGLLLAKNIQYF.

This clonotype was counted many times. The V gene is TRBV20-1, the J gene TRBJ2-5, with 7 positions matching TRBD2. CDR3 length equals 13 residues. Germline trimming cut 3 bases from V and 7 bases from J; bases unmatched to any gene: 8. The germline CDR1 and CDR2 sequences are DFQATT and SNEGSKA (reference sequence). CDR3 in amino acids: CSARGTTGGTQYF. CDR3 nucleotides: TGCAGTGCTAGGGGTACCACGGGAGGGACCCAGTACTTC.

The chain is built from TRBV20-1 and TRBJ1-6; D is unclear. Per the germline V gene, CDR1 is DFQATT and CDR2 is SNEGSKA (reference sequence). Trimming cost V 0 bases and J 10 bases, with 13 bases left between them. This CDR3 is 14 amino acids long. CDR3 bases: TGCAGTGCTAGAGAAGGGCTGGGCATCTCACCCCTCCACTTT. Translated, it gives CSAREGLGISPLHF.

This clonotype was detected only a few times. The chain employs TRBV28 and TRBJ1-4; 8 bases map to TRBD1. After removal of 6 bases from V and 7 bases from J, the junction contained 10 bases not matched to a gene. The germline gives CDR1 MDHEN, CDR2 SYDVKM. The CDR3 is made up of 15 amino acids. CDR3 sequence: CASRLQDRAREKLFF. Written as DNA, the CDR3 is TGTGCCAGCAGACTACAGGACAGGGCCCGTGAAAAACTGTTTTTT.

The table lists this clonotype with many counts. The V gene is TRBV12-3 or TRBV12-4, the J gene TRBJ1-2, with TRBD1 identical over 7 bases. J lost 8 bases, V lost 4 bases, and 7 bases had no gene match. The CDR3 totals 13 residues. CDR3 nucleotides: TGTGCCAGCAGTTACAGGGGTTCGAAAGGCTACACCTTC. This translates into CASSYRGSKGYTF.

This clonotype was seen at least ten times. The CDR3 DNA sequence: TGTGCCAGCAGTGTTTACAGGTTATCGGACACCGGGGAGCTGTTTTTT. Amino acid sequence: CASSVYRLSDTGELFF. The V call is TRBV6-1, the J call TRBJ2-2, with D perhaps matching TRBD1 (5 bases). V shed 4 bases and J shed 3 bases, with 15 bases lying between them. Germline-derived CDR1 and CDR2 are MNHNS and SASEGT. The CDR3 sequence is 16 residues long.

This clonotype was counted many times. This sequence joins TRBV3-1 and TRBJ2-2; the D is unclear. In germline, CDR1 is LGHDT, CDR2 YNNKEL (reference sequence). Trimming stripped 7 bases from V and 2 bases from J, with 20 bases between. CDR3 size: 17 residues. This CDR3 is CASTPRPGVFNTGELFF. The CDR3 bases are TGTGCCAGCACTCCGAGACCAGGAGTTTTTAACACCGGGGAGCTGTTTTTT.

This clonotype came up many times. This rearrangement joins TRBV7-2 to TRBJ2-1; 11 nucleotides match TRBD2. This CDR3 has 15 residues. With V trimmed by 3 bases and J by 7 bases, 5 bases remained unmatched. Germline V gene sequence: CDR1 SGHTA, CDR2 FQGNSA. CDR3 amino acids: CASSFSGGAGNEQFF. DNA for the CDR3: TGTGCCAGCAGCTTTAGCGGGGGGGCCGGGAATGAGCAGTTCTTC.

Ten or more counts support this clonotype. V usage is TRBV5-1 and J usage is TRBJ2-3, with D perhaps matching TRBD2 (7 bases). With 3 bases removed from V and 1 base from J, the gap between germline ends came to 12 bases. The CDR3 extends over 15 amino acids. CDR1 and CDR2 from the germline V gene are SGHRS and YFSETQ. DNA of the CDR3: TGCGCCAGCAGCTCCGAGGGGGGGGGCACAGATACGCAGTATTTT. It translates to CASSSEGGGTDTQYF.

This clonotype showed up many times. CDR3 protein: CSAAAFLPGAEAFF. The DNA of the CDR3 is TGCAGTGCTGCGGCATTCTTGCCGGGCGCTGAAGCTTTCTTT. This chain uses TRBV20-1 with TRBJ1-1; D is unresolved. The length of the CDR3 is 14 residues. Germline V lookup: CDR1 DFQATT, CDR2 SNEGSKA (reference sequence). Trimming removed 5 bases from V and 6 bases from J, with 19 bases in between.